A single sample is the source of the 28 T cell receptor beta chains below, sequenced in a study of read filtering for tumor transcriptome and immune sequencing. Molecular barcoded adaptors covering alpha/delta and beta/gamma chains were used on roughly 400 ng RNA. TCRdb called the reads again in MiXCR, with one record for every CDR3 protein. This table has more than 30,000 distinct CDR3 sequences, around a sixth appearing once. The sample was a population of CD138-negative cells sorted from bone marrow. The receptors were gathered from a donor aged 40 or older with multiple myeloma.

This clonotype was recorded many times. The J gene is TRBJ2-2, the V gene TRBV5-1; 12 nucleotides line up with TRBD1. Unmatched junction bases numbered 14, after V lost 4 bases and J lost 4 bases. CDR1 is SGHRS and CDR2 is YFSETQ in the germline V gene. The CDR3 consists of 19 residues. The CDR3 nucleotides are TGCGCCAGCAGCCGAACACCGGGACAGGGGGCGCGAAGCACCGGGGAGCTGTTTTTT. The encoded protein is CASSRTPGQGARSTGELFF.

This clonotype was counted many times. The gene calls are TRBV27 and TRBJ2-7; D possibly corresponds to TRBD1 (5 bases). Looked up from germline, CDR1 is MNHEY and CDR2 is SMNVEV (reference sequence). The CDR3 totals 17 residues. Trimming removed 2 bases at V and 4 bases at J, with 21 bases between. Here the CDR3 DNA reads TGTGCCAGCAGTTTAACAGACAGAGGAAGACGGGTTTACGAGCAGTACTTC. Protein product: CASSLTDRGRRVYEQYF.

Details on this clonotype: This may arise from a read error, as a much more abundant clone is one base away. The chain couples TRBV5-3 to TRBJ2-1, with 10 nucleotides matching TRBD2. TRBV5-3 is filed as an ORF, its function uncertain. The CDR3 covers 16 residues. The junction had 5 bases not matched to a gene; V was cut back by 1 base and J by 4 bases. CDR3 loop: CARSLQASGSYNEQFF. The CDR3 bases are TGTGCCAGAAGCTTGCAGGCTAGCGGGAGTTACAATGAGCAGTTCTTC.

This clonotype was seen repeatedly, ten times or more. The junction does not match germline at one end; this may be a read error. The chain recombines TRBV5-1 with TRBJ2-5; TRBD1 matches 7 bases. The germline V gene has CDR1 SGHRS and CDR2 YFSETQ. CDR3 length: 13 amino acids. The CDR3 DNA reads TGCGCCAGCACGACAGGGTTCCAAGAGACCCAGTACTTT. This encodes CASTTGFQETQYF.

This clonotype occurred many times. This rearrangement joins TRBV20-1 to TRBJ2-1; D possibly corresponds to TRBD1 (5 bases). This CDR3 has 14 amino acids. V lost 3 bases and J 7 bases, leaving 16 bases between the germline ends. CDR1 DFQATT and CDR2 SNEGSKA come from the germline V gene (reference sequence). This CDR3 is CSASTGRARNEQFF. The CDR3 nucleotides are TGCAGTGCTAGTACCGGCAGGGCTCGTAATGAGCAGTTCTTC.

This chain connects TRBV10-2 to TRBJ2-1; no reliable D call. The germline V gene has CDR1 WSHSY and CDR2 SAAADI. The CDR3 sequence is 16 residues long. Trimming took 3 bases from V and 5 from J, leaving 17 bases between them. CDR3 bases: TGCGCCAGCAGTGACCTGACCCCTACCCTAAACAATGAGCAGTTCTTC. This gives the protein CASSDLTPTLNNEQFF.

This clonotype was seen only a few times. The genes are TRBV5-4 and TRBJ2-7; D is uncertain. The CDR3 is 12 residues long. Trimming removed 1 base at V and 4 bases at J, with 6 bases between. Germline CDR1 reads SGHNT; CDR2 reads YYREEE (reference sequence). CDR3 DNA sequence: TGTGCCAGCAGCTTGCCCGGGTACGAGCAGTACTTC. This encodes CASSLPGYEQYF.

This clonotype has a handful of counts. In DNA, the CDR3 is TGCAGTGCTAGGTCGTTACTAGCGGGAGTGGGTGAGACCCAGTACTTC. Encoded protein: CSARSLLAGVGETQYF. V is TRBV20-1 and J is TRBJ2-5; 11 bases map to TRBD2. Per germline, CDR1 DFQATT and CDR2 SNEGSKA (reference sequence). Losses at the gene ends were 3 bases for V and 5 bases for J; bases not matched to a gene: 11. This CDR3 comprises 16 residues.

This clonotype was recorded many times. The chain combines TRBV29-1 with TRBJ2-3; 9 bases fit TRBD2. There are 15 residues in the CDR3. The J segment lost 4 bases and the V segment lost 6 bases, leaving 11 bases of the junction unmatched. Germline V gives CDR1 SQVTM, CDR2 ANQGSEA. DNA for the CDR3: TGCAGCGTGGGGACACCCCTAGCGGGACCAGATACGCAGTATTTT. It codes for CSVGTPLAGPDTQYF.

This clonotype was recorded a few times. CDR3 amino acids: CASSPGQGVTYEQYF. In nucleotides, the CDR3 is TGTGCCAGCAGCCCCGGACAGGGGGTGACCTACGAGCAGTACTTC. The rearrangement uses TRBV7-2 and TRBJ2-7; 10 bases are shared with TRBD1. CDR3 size: 15 residues. V dropped 5 bases and J dropped 2; count of bases not matched to a gene: 6. CDR1 and CDR2 (germline): SGHTA, FQGNSA.

This clonotype has a count of ten or more. This chain links TRBV7-9 with TRBJ2-7; possibly TRBD1 or TRBD2 for D (5 bases each). Germline V gene lookup returns CDR1 SEHNR and CDR2 FQNEAQ (reference sequence). The CDR3 loop spans 13 amino acids. Trimming stripped 1 base from V and 6 bases from J, with 10 bases between. CDR3 amino acids: CASSLGDQPEQYF. DNA of the CDR3: TGTGCCAGCAGCTTAGGGGACCAACCCGAGCAGTACTTC.

In regard to this clonotype: This probably arose from a read error, given a far larger clone one base away. The CDR3 ends on some other residue instead of the conserved phenylalanine or tryptophan, so this is likely a read error. The V call is TRBV12-3 or TRBV12-4, the J call TRBJ1-1, with 7 nucleotides matching TRBD1. The CDR3 covers 14 residues. With V trimmed by 3 bases and J by 1 base, 2 bases remained unmatched. The CDR3 sequence: CASSFGTANTEAFL. The CDR3 DNA is TGTGCCAGCAGTTTTGGGACAGCGAACACTGAAGCTTTCCTT.

The V call is TRBV7-6, the J call TRBJ1-4; a weak D match, TRBD1 (5 bases). The V gene's germline CDR1 is SGHVS and CDR2 FNYEAQ. The V end was cut by 7 bases, the J end by 3 bases, with 12 bases between. The CDR3 contains 14 residues. The CDR3: CASTSGRANEKLFF. DNA of the CDR3: TGTGCCAGCACCTCAGGGAGGGCTAATGAAAAACTGTTTTTT. The variable domain in full, completed from reference TRBV7-6 and TRBJ1-4, reads GAGVSQSPRYKVTKRGQDVALRCDPISGHVSLYWYRQALGQGPEFLTYFNYEAQQDKSGLPNDRFSAERPEGSISTLTIQRTEQRDSAMYRCASTSGRANEKLFFGSGTQLSVL.

This clonotype was recorded at least ten times. The J gene is TRBJ2-7, the V gene TRBV29-1; D not certain. This CDR3 is 13 amino acids long. The V end was cut by 4 bases, the J end by 1 base, with 11 bases between. Germline lookup yields CDR1 SQVTM and CDR2 ANQGSEA. The CDR3 loop reads CSVGARLSYEQYF. In DNA, the CDR3 is TGCAGCGTTGGTGCCAGATTATCCTACGAGCAGTACTTC.

The gene calls are TRBV6-6 and TRBJ1-1; maybe TRBD1 (6 bases). CDR3 length: 13 residues. Germline V gene lookup returns CDR1 MNHNY and CDR2 SVGAGI (reference sequence). V lost 5 bases to trimming and J lost 2 bases, with 9 bases between them. Here the CDR3 reads CASSLRGNTEAFF. The CDR3 coding sequence is TGTGCCAGCAGTCTCAGGGGAAACACTGAAGCTTTCTTT.

As for this clonotype: Germline and junction disagree at one end, which may indicate a read error. This chain connects TRBV10-1 to TRBJ2-2; perhaps D is TRBD1 or TRBD2 (5 bases each). Germline assignment: CDR1 WNHNN and CDR2 SYGVQD (reference sequence). The CDR3 length is 14 residues. The CDR3 sequence is CASSPSRDRGEPFF. CDR3 nucleotide sequence: TGCGCCAGCAGCCCGTCCCGGGATCGAGGGGAGCCGTTTTTT.

In this sample, this clonotype turned up many times. V and J are TRBV12-3 or TRBV12-4 and TRBJ1-6; TRBD1 is a possible D gene (6 bases). Trimming removed 6 bases from V and 8 bases from J, with 17 bases in between. The length of the CDR3 is 15 residues. The CDR3 here is CASSEQGSRDSPLHF. Written as DNA, the CDR3 is TGTGCCAGCAGCGAACAGGGCTCGAGGGATTCACCCCTCCACTTT.

This clonotype was counted many times. This chain links TRBV11-3 with TRBJ2-7; the match to TRBD2 covers 8 bases. Germline V gene sequence: CDR1 SGHNT, CDR2 YENEEA. The V gene end was trimmed by 1 base and the J gene end by 2 bases; junction bases not matched to a gene: 7. The CDR3 is 16 amino acids. The CDR3 nucleotides are TGTGCCAGCAGCTTAGGTGGCGGGGGGACTCCCTACGAGCAGTACTTC. Amino acids: CASSLGGGGTPYEQYF.

Points on this clonotype: Germline and junction disagree at one end, which may indicate a read error. The CDR3 reads CASRPEGASDSQYF. The CDR3 DNA follows: TGTGCCAGTAGGCCTGAGGGGGCCTCAGATTCGCAGTATTTT. The chain employs TRBV19 and TRBJ2-3; 7 nucleotides line up with TRBD1. From germline, CDR1 is LNHDA and CDR2 SQIVND (reference sequence). This CDR3 is 14 amino acids long.

In this sample, this clonotype is medium-sized (0.01 to 0.1%). CDR3 nucleotide sequence: TGCAGTGCCAGGACTAGCGGGGGATACGAGCAGTACTTC. Translation: CSARTSGGYEQYF. J is TRBJ2-7 and V is TRBV20-1, with TRBD2 matching 13 bases. The V gene's germline CDR1 is DFQATT and CDR2 SNEGSKA (reference sequence). This CDR3 has 13 residues. Trimming at V came to 6 bases and at J to 4 bases, leaving 3 bases not matched to a gene.

Ten or more counts support this clonotype. This sequence joins TRBV10-3 and TRBJ2-1, with D tentatively TRBD1 or TRBD2 (7 bases each). Looked up from germline, CDR1 is ENHRY and CDR2 is SYGVKD. The CDR3 sequence is 13 residues long. V gave up 10 bases and J gave up 9 bases, with 19 bases separating them. CDR3 DNA sequence: TGTGCCACCAGAGGGGAGGGGGCGGGTGAGCAGTTCTTC. Protein: CATRGEGAGEQFF.

Concerning this clonotype: It may be a read error: a sequence one base away is much more abundant. The chain has TRBV7-9 and TRBJ2-7; 7 positions agree with TRBD1. The CDR3 runs 13 residues. Germline V gene lookup returns CDR1 SEHNR and CDR2 FQNEAQ (reference sequence). CDR3 coding DNA: TGTGCCAGCAGCCAACGAACAGGGGACGAGCAGAACTTC. Translating it yields CASSQRTGDEQNF.

There are many counts of this clonotype. The chain joins TRBV5-1 to TRBJ2-3; the D gene is possibly TRBD2 (6 bases). This CDR3 has 14 residues. V lost 7 bases, J lost 2 bases, and 14 bases lay in between. CDR1 is SGHRS, CDR2 YFSETQ, per germline. The CDR3 sequence is CASGRAGLTDTQYF. The DNA for the CDR3 is TGCGCCAGCGGTCGAGCGGGCCTCACAGATACGCAGTATTTT.

This clonotype is labeled as medium-sized. The chain couples TRBV27 to TRBJ2-3; tentative D call: TRBD1 (6 bases). This CDR3 contains 16 residues. Germline V gene data show CDR1 as MNHEY and CDR2 as SMNVEV (reference sequence). V was clipped by 6 bases and J by 0 bases, with 16 bases between them. The chain's CDR3 is CASSRNPGQSTDTQYF. As DNA, the CDR3 is TGTGCCAGCAGCCGAAACCCCGGACAGAGCACAGATACGCAGTATTTT.

This clonotype was picked up many times. Written as DNA, the CDR3 is TGTGCCAGCAGCTTAAATTTAGGACTAGCGGGGGAGCAGTACTTC. Amino acids: CASSLNLGLAGEQYF. J is TRBJ2-7 and V is TRBV7-9; 12 nucleotides align to TRBD2. Trimming cost V 2 bases and J 7 bases; bases outside gene matches: 6. The CDR3 totals 15 residues. The germline CDR1 and CDR2 sequences are SEHNR and FQNEAQ (reference sequence).

This clonotype was detected only a few times. The chain links TRBV6-4 to TRBJ2-4, with no clear D. Per the germline V gene, CDR1 is MRHNA and CDR2 is SNTAGT. The CDR3 totals 15 residues. Trimming took 2 bases from V and 4 from J, leaving 12 bases between them. The CDR3 nucleotides are TGTGCCAGCAGTGACCCAAGTGGTTCAAAAAACATTCAGTACTTC. Amino acids: CASSDPSGSKNIQYF.

In its sample, this clonotype was seen a few times. A junction boundary mismatches the germline segment, possibly from a read error. This chain connects TRBV11-2 to TRBJ1-2, with D perhaps TRBD1 (6 bases). The CDR3 extends over 13 amino acids. Germline CDR1 and CDR2: SGHAT and FQNNGV. CDR3 sequence (DNA): TGTGCCAGCAGCTTAATGAGGTCAGGGGACTCGCTGTTC. Protein product: CASSLMRSGDSLF. Variable domain in full (rest from reference TRBV11-2 and TRBJ1-2): EAGVAQSPRYKIIEKRQSVAFWCNPISGHATLYWYQQILGQGPKLLIQFQNNGVVDDSQLPKDRFSAERLKGVDSTLKIQPAKLEDSAVYLCASSLMRSGDSLFGSGTRLTVV.

This clonotype was detected ten times or more. The V call is TRBV10-3, the J call TRBJ2-5; TRBD1 might be the D (5 bases). The CDR3 extends over 14 amino acids. Looked up from germline, CDR1 is ENHRY and CDR2 is SYGVKD. The germline V and J ends were trimmed by 0 bases and 6 bases, with 11 bases remaining between them. This CDR3 is CAISESWGLKTQYF. DNA for the CDR3: TGTGCCATCAGTGAGTCGTGGGGCTTGAAGACCCAGTACTTC.